The text below deals with one TCR beta chain. Germline assignment: CDR1 MGHRA and CDR2 YSYEKL. The CDR3 runs 13 residues. V lost 4 bases and J lost 5, with 11 bases in between. The data originate from a study of blood T cell repertoires in COVID-19. Some clones are missing from TCRdb's copy, which holds only in-frame ones; the method was immunoSEQ multiplex PCR. The top ten hold nearly 6.5% of the sample, which has more than 300,000 clones, more than 80% seen once. The V call is TRBV4-1, the J call TRBJ1-1, with D unresolved. This receptor was identified in a man aged 18 to 30 who had recovered from COVID-19. The material sequenced was peripheral blood. The CDR3 DNA is TGCGCCAGCAGCCCGGGGAGAGTGACTGAAGCTTTCTTT. This sequence encodes CASSPGRVTEAFF.